The 25 T cell receptor beta chains below were found in one sample sequenced in a study of blood T cell repertoires in COVID-19. TCRdb's copy holds only in-frame clones and misses some; the assay was immunoSEQ multiplex PCR. The data hold about 200,000 clones, with roughly 83% observed a single time. Sample: peripheral blood. These receptors all stem from a woman aged 40-49 years with COVID-19, enrolled during active disease.

The chain links TRBV7-2 to TRBJ1-5, with D maybe TRBD1 (6 bases). This CDR3 contains 12 residues. Germline V gene data show CDR1 as SGHTA and CDR2 as FQGNSA. V lost 0 bases and J lost 9, with 6 bases in between. The DNA for the CDR3 is TGTGCCAGCAGCTTAGCACAGGGGCCCCAGCATTTT. Protein sequence: CASSLAQGPQHF.

The rearrangement uses TRBV7-6 and TRBJ2-5; the match to TRBD2 covers 7 bases. With 4 bases clipped from V and 5 bases from J, the junction kept 16 bases outside the gene matches. CDR1 SGHVS and CDR2 FNYEAQ come from the germline V gene. This CDR3 has 17 amino acids. The CDR3 DNA reads TGTGCCAGCAGCTGGGGAGGGAGGGTTGTATTCTGGGAGACCCAGTACTTC. Translated: CASSWGGRVVFWETQYF.

The rearrangement uses TRBV3-1 (or the pseudogene TRBV3-2) and TRBJ1-1; the D is unclear. CDR1 and CDR2 (germline): LGHDT, YNNKEL (reference sequence). V was pared by 2 bases and J by 4 bases, with 11 bases between. The CDR3 totals 14 residues. The CDR3 loop reads CASSQSGRSTEAFF. Here the CDR3 DNA reads TGTGCCAGCAGCCAAAGTGGTCGGAGCACTGAAGCTTTCTTT.

DNA of the CDR3: TGCGCCAGCAGTGGGACCAGGACAGGGAAAGAGACCCAGTACTTC. The encoded protein is CASSGTRTGKETQYF. V gene TRBV10-1 combines with J gene TRBJ2-5; 8 bases agree with TRBD1. Looked up from germline, CDR1 is WNHNN and CDR2 is SYGVQD (reference sequence). The V and J ends lost 4 bases and 3 bases, in that order; junction bases with no gene match: 7. The CDR3 loop spans 15 amino acids.

The gene calls are TRBV7-8 and TRBJ2-7; weak D call: TRBD2 (6 bases). Germline CDR1 SGHVS, CDR2 FQNEAQ. The CDR3 is 14 residues long. The V end lost 0 bases, the J end lost 4 bases, and 10 bases lay between the germline ends. This CDR3 is CASSLARRGYEQYF. The CDR3 DNA reads as TGTGCCAGCAGCTTAGCACGGAGGGGTTACGAGCAGTACTTC.

The V call is TRBV6-2 or TRBV6-3, the J call TRBJ1-1; TRBD1 aligns across 8 bases. The germline CDR1 and CDR2 sequences are MNHEY and SVGEGT. Unmatched junction bases numbered 10, after V lost 2 bases and J lost 5 bases. The CDR3 totals 16 residues. The CDR3 loop is CASSYGQGPSGTEAFF. For the CDR3, the DNA is TGTGCCAGCAGTTACGGACAGGGCCCCTCAGGTACTGAAGCTTTCTTT.

This clone has only a few counts. The rearrangement links TRBV7-9 to TRBJ1-6; weak D call: TRBD1 (5 bases). Germline V gene data show CDR1 as SEHNR and CDR2 as FQNEAQ (reference sequence). V lost 4 bases and J lost 7, with 14 bases in between. This CDR3 has 15 residues. The CDR3 nucleotides read TGTGCCAGCAGCTCCAACACAGGATTCAATTCACCCCTCCACTTT. As protein: CASSSNTGFNSPLHF.

This clone has only a few counts. This sequence joins TRBV4-1 and TRBJ2-7; D may be TRBD2 (6 bases). There are 13 residues in the CDR3. Trimming shortened V by 1 base and J by 7 bases, and 11 bases separated the two germline ends. The V gene's germline CDR1 is MGHRA and CDR2 YSYEKL. The CDR3 sequence is CASSQGLVGEQYF. The CDR3 DNA reads as TGCGCCAGCAGCCAAGGACTAGTGGGGGAGCAGTACTTC.

Only one count was recorded for this clone. The rearrangement links TRBV20-1 to TRBJ1-2; 7 bases line up with TRBD1. The CDR3 is made up of 11 amino acids. The junction had 4 bases not matched to a gene; V was cut back by 4 bases and J by 8 bases. In germline, CDR1 is DFQATT, CDR2 SNEGSKA (reference sequence). The CDR3: CSANRQGGYTF. The CDR3 coding sequence is TGCAGTGCTAACCGACAGGGCGGCTACACCTTC.

This clone was seen ten or more times. This chain uses TRBV6-2 or TRBV6-3 with TRBJ1-1, with 12 bases fitting TRBD1. Germline-derived CDR1 and CDR2 are MNHEY and SVGEGT. Trimming at V came to 1 base and at J to 4 bases, leaving 10 bases not matched to a gene. This CDR3 comprises 18 residues. The CDR3 loop is CASSYLPGTGGTSTEAFF. DNA for the CDR3: TGTGCCAGCAGTTACTTGCCAGGGACAGGGGGCACTAGCACTGAAGCTTTCTTT.

This chain links TRBV29-1 with TRBJ1-2, with a weak D call TRBD1 (6 bases). Trimming cost V 1 base and J 8 bases, with 14 bases left between them. The CDR3 totals 13 residues. Germline CDR1 SQVTM, CDR2 ANQGSEA. The CDR3, as DNA: TGCAGCGTTGAAGTGAACTTAAGGGGGGGCTACACCTTC. Its protein is CSVEVNLRGGYTF.

The chain combines TRBV4-3 with TRBJ2-3; 9 bases fit TRBD2. This CDR3 contains 15 residues. CDR1 is LGHNA and CDR2 is YSLEER in the germline V gene. Trimming cost V 3 bases and J 4 bases; bases outside gene matches: 5. CDR3 residues: CASSHGTSLADTQYF. The CDR3 DNA reads as TGCGCCAGCAGCCACGGGACTAGCTTGGCAGATACGCAGTATTTT.

A few counts support this clone. The V and J genes are TRBV7-2 and TRBJ2-1, with 12 positions matching TRBD2. The length of the CDR3 is 15 residues. V was clipped by 4 bases and J by 4 bases; unmatched bases: 2. The germline V gene encodes CDR1 SGHTA and CDR2 FQGNSA. DNA for the CDR3: TGTGCCAGCAGCTCGGGACTAGCGGGTTACAATGAGCAGTTCTTC. Amino acid sequence: CASSSGLAGYNEQFF. Filled out from reference TRBV7-2 and TRBJ2-1, the complete variable domain reads GAGVSQSPSNKVTEKGKDVELRCDPISGHTALYWYRQSLGQGLEFLIYFQGNSAPDKSGLPSDRFSAERTGGSVSTLTIQRTQQEDSAVYLCASSSGLAGYNEQFFGPGTRLTVL.

The J gene is TRBJ1-3, the V gene TRBV9; tentatively, D is TRBD1 (5 bases). The CDR3 totals 12 residues. The germline CDR1 and CDR2 sequences are SGDLS and YYNGEE. Trimming left V 7 bases short and J 4 bases short, with 9 bases between. CDR3 residues: CASGASGNTIYF. As DNA, the CDR3 is TGTGCCAGCGGGGCGAGCGGAAACACCATATATTTT.

The chain carries TRBV29-1 and TRBJ2-7; 11 bases agree with TRBD1. Looked up from germline, CDR1 is SQVTM and CDR2 is ANQGSEA. With V trimmed by 3 bases and J by 3 bases, 4 bases remained unmatched. The CDR3 totals 14 residues. This CDR3 reads CSVDIGTGGYEQYF. The DNA of the CDR3 is TGCAGCGTTGATATCGGGACAGGGGGCTACGAGCAGTACTTC.

The V call is TRBV6-5, the J call TRBJ2-1; possible D gene TRBD2, 6 bases. This CDR3 has 14 amino acids. With 5 bases removed from V and 4 bases from J, the gap between germline ends came to 12 bases. In germline, CDR1 is MNHEY, CDR2 SVGAGI. CDR3 DNA: TGTGCCAGCAGTCCGGACGCGGGATACAATGAGCAGTTCTTC. It is translated as CASSPDAGYNEQFF.

This clone came up once. The chain is built from TRBV30 and TRBJ2-2; D is uncertain. V lost 5 bases and J lost 7, with 14 bases in between. The CDR3 is made up of 13 amino acids. CDR1 is GTSNPN, CDR2 SVGIG, per germline (reference sequence). Here the CDR3 reads CAWPKQLGGELFF. The CDR3 coding sequence is TGTGCCTGGCCTAAACAGTTGGGCGGGGAGCTGTTTTTT.

This chain uses TRBV5-1 with TRBJ2-7, with TRBD1 as a possible D gene (7 bases). The CDR3 covers 15 residues. V lost 0 bases to trimming and J lost 3 bases, with 13 bases between them. Germline-derived CDR1 and CDR2 are SGHRS and YFSETQ. This CDR3 is CASSLAGQGGYEQYF. The CDR3 DNA reads TGCGCCAGCAGCTTGGCCGGGCAGGGGGGCTACGAGCAGTACTTC.

This clone occurred a few times. V usage is TRBV12-2 and J usage is TRBJ2-7; TRBD2, the D gene given by the table, was not confirmed from the DNA. TRBV12-2 is tagged as a pseudogene. The length of the CDR3 is 13 residues. The chain's CDR3 is CASRLPPSYEQYF. CDR3 DNA: TGTGCAAGTCGCTTACCCCCTTCCTACGAGCAGTACTTC.

V is TRBV11-1 and J is TRBJ2-7; TRBD2 agrees at 7 bases. V gave up 5 bases and J gave up 4 bases; unmatched junction bases: 8. Germline CDR1 and CDR2: SGHAT and FQDESV (reference sequence). The CDR3 spans 14 residues. Here the CDR3 reads CASSIGTGGYEQYF. The DNA for the CDR3 is TGTGCCAGCAGCATAGGGACGGGGGGATACGAGCAGTACTTC.

This clone has a single count. V and J are TRBV15 and TRBJ2-5; D perhaps matches TRBD2 (6 bases). Per the germline V gene, CDR1 is LNHNV and CDR2 is YYDKDF (reference sequence). V shed 0 bases and J shed 2 bases, with 10 bases lying between them. The CDR3 runs to 15 residues. CDR3 bases: TGTGCCACCAGCAGAGATAGCGGCGGGCAAGAGACCCAGTACTTC. Translation: CATSRDSGGQETQYF.

The table lists this clone with a count of one. The chain links TRBV5-1 to TRBJ1-2, with a tentative D call TRBD1 (6 bases). The CDR3 has 15 residues. Germline-derived CDR1 and CDR2 are SGHRS and YFSETQ. The V and J ends lost 6 bases and 6 bases respectively, with 21 bases between them. The CDR3 DNA is TGCGCCAGCACCGACCGTAGTGCGGCAGGGGATGGCTACACCTTC. Protein: CASTDRSAAGDGYTF.

The chain combines TRBV2 with TRBJ1-2; D call uncertain. V was trimmed by 9 bases and J by 6 bases, leaving 20 bases between them. Germline V gene sequence: CDR1 SNHLY, CDR2 FYNNEI. The CDR3 has 14 residues. For the CDR3, the DNA is TGTGCCAGTAGCACCGCGGGCTTTAGGAATGGCTACACCTTC. The encoded protein is CASSTAGFRNGYTF.

This clone was seen a few times. The chain couples TRBV28 to TRBJ1-1; TRBD1 matches 11 bases. The length of the CDR3 is 12 residues. Per germline, CDR1 MDHEN and CDR2 SYDVKM. Losses at the gene ends were 8 bases for V and 13 bases for J; bases not matched to a gene: 9. CDR3 sequence reads: CASGTPGTGGFF. Written as DNA, the CDR3 is TGTGCCAGCGGCACCCCCGGGACAGGGGGTTTCTTT.

J is TRBJ2-1 and V is TRBV10-2; a possible D gene is TRBD1 (5 bases). Germline V lookup: CDR1 WSHSY, CDR2 SAAADI. V shed 6 bases and J shed 5 bases, with 17 bases lying between them. The CDR3 sequence is 15 residues long. DNA of the CDR3: TGCGCCAGCAGGCCCCCGGTGGGGCGCAACAATGAGCAGTTCTTC. Amino acid sequence: CASRPPVGRNNEQFF.